Listed here are 30 T cell receptor beta chains from one sample, sequenced in a study of shared clonotypes between healthy human individuals. Some clones are missing from TCRdb's copy, which holds only in-frame ones; the method was immunoSEQ multiplex PCR. The data contain some 2,400,000 clones, more than 90% of them singletons. The sample consisted of naive CD4+ T cells sorted from blood. Subset defined: CD45RA+ positively selected. These receptors all come from a man aged 18 to 29 in good health.

In DNA form, the CDR3 reads TGTGCCAGCAGCGTAAGACTAGCGGGGGACAATGAGCAGTTCTTC. Amino acids: CASSVRLAGDNEQFF. The chain employs TRBV9 and TRBJ2-1, with 12 bases identical to TRBD2. The germline CDR1 and CDR2 sequences are SGDLS and YYNGEE. The CDR3 length is 15 residues. The junction had 1 base not matched to a gene; V was cut back by 1 base and J by 5 bases. Drawing the rest from reference TRBV9 and TRBJ2-1, the complete variable domain is DSGVTQTPKHLITATGQRVTLRCSPRSGDLSVYWYQQSLDQGLQFLIQYYNGEERAKGNILERFSAQQFPDLHSELNLSSLELGDSALYFCASSVRLAGDNEQFFGPGTRLTVL.

This chain connects TRBV28 to TRBJ2-7; 10 positions match TRBD1. The germline gives CDR1 MDHEN, CDR2 SYDVKM. The CDR3 consists of 18 residues. Trimming took 8 bases from V and 0 from J; bases not matched to a gene: 16. This CDR3 is CASLPGTGVSSGSYEQYF. DNA of the CDR3: TGTGCCAGCCTCCCCGGGACAGGGGTATCCTCAGGCTCCTACGAGCAGTACTTC.

The chain employs TRBV5-6 and TRBJ2-6; possibly TRBD2 for D (5 bases). Germline CDR1 is SGHDT and CDR2 is YYEEEE. This CDR3 contains 16 residues. V was cut by 3 bases and J by 2 bases, with 12 bases left in between. CDR3 coding DNA: TGTGCCAGCAGCTCAACTCGGGGTCCTGGGGCCAACGTCCTGACTTTC. Its protein product is CASSSTRGPGANVLTF.

This clone showed up just once. The chain couples TRBV5-1 to TRBJ2-3, with D hard to call. With 0 bases removed from V and 5 bases from J, the gap between germline ends came to 4 bases. The CDR3 covers 12 residues. Looked up from germline, CDR1 is SGHRS and CDR2 is YFSETQ. CDR3 nucleotides: TGCGCCAGCAGCTTGGCCAGAGATACGCAGTATTTT. This gives the protein CASSLARDTQYF. Combining the CDR3 with reference TRBV5-1 and TRBJ2-3 gives the whole variable domain KAGVTQTPRYLIKTRGQQVTLSCSPISGHRSVSWYQQTPGQGLQFLFEYFSETQRNKGNFPGRFSGRQFSNSRSEMNVSTLELGDSALYLCASSLARDTQYFGPGTRLTVL.

The chain has TRBV4-1 and TRBJ1-4; D is perhaps TRBD1 (5 bases). The CDR3 runs to 15 residues. Trimming removed 1 base at V and 5 bases at J, with 11 bases between. Per the germline V gene, CDR1 is MGHRA and CDR2 is YSYEKL. The CDR3, as DNA: TGCGCCAGCAGCCAAGCCGGGACTAGAAATGAAAAACTGTTTTTT. Translating it yields CASSQAGTRNEKLFF.

Here the CDR3 reads CASSDGHYSNQPQHF. The CDR3 DNA is TGTGCCAGCAGTGACGGTCATTATAGCAATCAGCCCCAGCATTTT. The genes are TRBV6-4 and TRBJ1-5; D is ambiguous. The CDR3 totals 15 residues. Per germline, CDR1 MRHNA and CDR2 SNTAGT. V shed 2 bases and J shed 0 bases, with 8 bases lying between them.

A word on this clone: One end of the junction does not line up with germline, which may come from a read error. The J gene is TRBJ2-5, the V gene TRBV5-4, with 8 bases identical to TRBD2. Germline V gene sequence: CDR1 SGHNT, CDR2 YYREEE (reference sequence). The CDR3 extends over 14 amino acids. The CDR3 sequence: CASSFSGRGESQYF. In nucleotides, the CDR3 is TGTGCCAGCAGCTTCTCCGGGAGGGGAGAGAGCCAGTACTTC.

The rearrangement joins TRBV5-1 to TRBJ1-3, with D maybe TRBD1 (5 bases). CDR3 length: 15 residues. V was clipped by 2 bases and J by 4 bases, with 13 bases between them. CDR1 and CDR2 from the germline V gene are SGHRS and YFSETQ. CDR3 DNA sequence: TGCGCCAGCAGCTTAGACGCTGGGGCGGGAAACACCATATATTTT. This gives the protein CASSLDAGAGNTIYF.

About this clone itself: The sample has other DNA sequences that encode this CDR3 too. The chain uses TRBV7-2 and TRBJ1-4; D gene ambiguous. This CDR3 has 16 residues. V lost 1 base to trimming and J lost 0 bases, with 9 bases between them. In germline, CDR1 is SGHTA, CDR2 FQGNSA. The CDR3 DNA follows: TGTGCCAGCAGCTTAGTCGGCGGGGCAACTAATGAAAAACTGTTTTTT. It is translated as CASSLVGGATNEKLFF. Full variable domain (outside the CDR3, taken from reference TRBV7-2 and TRBJ1-4): GAGVSQSPSNKVTEKGKDVELRCDPISGHTALYWYRQSLGQGLEFLIYFQGNSAPDKSGLPSDRFSAERTGGSVSTLTIQRTQQEDSAVYLCASSLVGGATNEKLFFGSGTQLSVL.

J is TRBJ1-5 and V is TRBV9; D perhaps matches TRBD1 (5 bases). This CDR3 has 14 residues. Germline CDR1 reads SGDLS; CDR2 reads YYNGEE. Trimming took off 3 bases at V and 3 bases at J, with 10 bases between the two ends. CDR3 amino acids: CASSAGEYNQPQHF. The CDR3 DNA sequence: TGTGCCAGCAGCGCGGGGGAGTACAATCAGCCCCAGCATTTT.

The rearrangement uses TRBV10-3 and TRBJ2-2; 10 bases align to TRBD1. The V and J ends lost 6 bases and 5 bases, in that order; junction bases with no gene match: 6. Germline loops: CDR1 ENHRY, CDR2 SYGVKD. The CDR3 is made up of 15 amino acids. The CDR3 bases are TGTGCCATCAGCCTGACAGGGGGCAATACCGGGGAGCTGTTTTTT. Translated: CAISLTGGNTGELFF.

In this sample, this clone turned up a few times. This chain connects TRBV6-1 to TRBJ1-5, with D possibly matching TRBD1 (5 bases). The CDR3 covers 15 residues. The germline gives CDR1 MNHNS, CDR2 SASEGT. The germline V and J ends were trimmed by 8 bases and 4 bases, with 18 bases remaining between them. CDR3 in DNA: TGTGCCAGCGCCCCCCCCGGGACGTCGAATCAGCCCCAGCATTTT. It specifies CASAPPGTSNQPQHF.

The chain links TRBV28 to TRBJ1-5; no firm D call. Germline CDR1 is MDHEN and CDR2 is SYDVKM. Trimming shortened V by 10 bases and J by 2 bases, and 12 bases separated the two germline ends. The CDR3 sequence is 13 residues long. The CDR3 region has the DNA TGTGCCAAACCGGGGTTATGCAATCAGCCCCAGCATTTT. Its protein product is CAKPGLCNQPQHF.

The CDR3 is CASSWRQGGMNTEAFF. In DNA, the CDR3 is TGCGCCAGCAGCTGGAGACAGGGGGGCATGAACACTGAAGCTTTCTTT. The chain joins TRBV5-1 to TRBJ1-1; 9 bases are shared with TRBD1. V gave up 3 bases and J gave up 0 bases; unmatched junction bases: 6. The CDR3 is 16 residues long. Germline assignment: CDR1 SGHRS and CDR2 YFSETQ.

The chain combines TRBV2 with TRBJ2-2; 10 bases map to TRBD1. The CDR3 sequence is 18 residues long. Germline CDR1 is SNHLY and CDR2 is FYNNEI. J lost 7 bases, V lost 6 bases, and 17 bases had no gene match. The CDR3 loop is CASSESGAGTGVVGELFF. For the CDR3, the DNA is TGTGCCAGCAGCGAGTCAGGTGCCGGGACAGGGGTTGTCGGGGAGCTGTTTTTT.

As concerns this clone: In the same sample, other DNA sequences code for this CDR3. V is TRBV7-2 and J is TRBJ2-1; tentative D call: TRBD1 (5 bases). Trimming shortened V by 2 bases and J by 4 bases, and 12 bases separated the two germline ends. Germline V gene sequence: CDR1 SGHTA, CDR2 FQGNSA. This CDR3 contains 15 residues. This chain's CDR3 is CASSLSPGYYNEQFF. The CDR3 region has the DNA TGTGCCAGCAGCTTATCCCCAGGGTATTACAATGAGCAGTTCTTC.

This chain joins TRBV7-2 and TRBJ2-7; D ambiguous. Per germline, CDR1 SGHTA and CDR2 FQGNSA. The V end lost 1 base, the J end lost 2 bases, and 9 bases lay between the germline ends. The CDR3 is made up of 14 amino acids. The CDR3 bases are TGTGCCAGCAGCTTAGTGTCCACGACCTACGAGCAGTACTTC. Protein: CASSLVSTTYEQYF. Based on the CDR3 plus reference TRBV7-2 and TRBJ2-7, the full variable domain is GAGVSQSPSNKVTEKGKDVELRCDPISGHTALYWYRQSLGQGLEFLIYFQGNSAPDKSGLPSDRFSAERTGGSVSTLTIQRTQQEDSAVYLCASSLVSTTYEQYFGPGTRLTVT.

A word on this clone: Other DNA sequences in the same sample also yield this CDR3. The rearrangement uses TRBV2 and TRBJ1-4, with 7 positions matching TRBD1. Looked up from germline, CDR1 is SNHLY and CDR2 is FYNNEI. The CDR3 length is 12 residues. J was trimmed by 8 bases and V by 4 bases; bases with no gene match: 1. Here the CDR3 reads CASSARGEKLFF. The CDR3 DNA sequence: TGTGCCAGCAGTGCCAGGGGGGAAAAACTGTTTTTT.

The V gene is TRBV7-2, the J gene TRBJ2-7; TRBD1 is a possible D gene (5 bases). CDR3 length: 14 amino acids. V shed 1 base and J shed 2 bases, with 9 bases lying between them. CDR1 is SGHTA and CDR2 is FQGNSA in the germline V gene. The chain's CDR3 is CASSLDVGAYEQYF. For the CDR3, the DNA is TGTGCCAGCAGCTTAGATGTAGGGGCCTACGAGCAGTACTTC.

The chain employs TRBV4-1 and TRBJ1-3; D not resolved. Looked up from germline, CDR1 is MGHRA and CDR2 is YSYEKL. The ends were cut back, 1 base at V and 4 bases at J, with 11 bases in the middle. This CDR3 is built from 15 residues. CDR3 region: CASSQVSLFGNTIYF. The DNA of the CDR3 is TGCGCCAGCAGCCAAGTTTCTCTGTTCGGAAACACCATATATTTT.

CDR3 in DNA: TGTGCCAGCAGCTCCATAGGGGTAACTGAAGCTTTCTTT. Translating it yields CASSSIGVTEAFF. The chain couples TRBV5-4 to TRBJ1-1, with D perhaps matching TRBD1 (5 bases). This CDR3 region has 13 residues. Trimming pared 3 bases from V and 5 bases from J, leaving 11 bases between. CDR1 SGHNT and CDR2 YYREEE come from the germline V gene (reference sequence).

This clone came up a few times. This chain uses TRBV5-8 with TRBJ1-6; 7 bases map to TRBD1. The CDR3 is 15 amino acids. The J segment lost 8 bases and the V segment lost 0 bases, leaving 5 bases of the junction unmatched. Germline V lookup: CDR1 SGHTS, CDR2 YDEGEE. CDR3 region: CASSLGTGGHSPLHF. CDR3 in DNA: TGTGCCAGCAGCTTGGGGACAGGCGGTCATTCACCCCTCCACTTT.

The V call is TRBV30, the J call TRBJ1-3; D is ambiguous. CDR1 and CDR2 (germline): GTSNPN, SVGIG (reference sequence). This CDR3 has 14 residues. Deletions cut 0 bases from V and 1 base from J, with 7 bases between. The CDR3 loop reads CAWSVHLSGNTIYF. CDR3 in DNA: TGTGCCTGGAGTGTACACTTGTCTGGAAACACCATATATTTT.

The chain carries TRBV6-5 and TRBJ1-2; 7 bases fit TRBD1. Germline V gene data show CDR1 as MNHEY and CDR2 as SVGAGI. V trimming: 6 bases; J trimming: 0 bases; junction bases outside the gene matches: 7. The length of the CDR3 is 15 residues. Here the CDR3 reads CASRGDRLSNYGYTF. DNA for the CDR3: TGTGCCAGCAGGGGGGACAGATTATCTAACTATGGCTACACCTTC.

This clone was counted a few times. The rearrangement joins TRBV14 to TRBJ1-1; D remains unclear. CDR3 size: 13 residues. Germline loops: CDR1 SGHDN, CDR2 FVKESK. Deletions cut 5 bases from V and 1 base from J, with 8 bases between. CDR3 in DNA: TGTGCCAGCAGCGGCAGCCCGAACACTGAAGCTTTCTTT. It yields the protein CASSGSPNTEAFF.

The chain is built from TRBV7-2 and TRBJ2-1; 11 positions agree with TRBD2. The CDR3 covers 17 residues. The germline gives CDR1 SGHTA, CDR2 FQGNSA. The V and J ends lost 5 bases and 6 bases, in that order; junction bases with no gene match: 12. The CDR3: CASSRVSGLAASNEQFF. CDR3 coding DNA: TGTGCCAGCAGCCGGGTTTCGGGACTAGCGGCTTCCAATGAGCAGTTCTTC.

This clone was seen a single time. The chain joins TRBV15 to TRBJ1-1; D uncertain. Trimming removed 1 base from V and 0 bases from J, with 3 bases in between. The CDR3 extends over 13 amino acids. Germline lookup yields CDR1 LNHNV and CDR2 YYDKDF (reference sequence). CDR3 bases: TGTGCCACCAGCAGAGGAATGAACACTGAAGCTTTCTTT. Translation gives CATSRGMNTEAFF.

V gene TRBV10-3 combines with J gene TRBJ1-1; a possible D gene is TRBD1 (5 bases). Germline CDR1 and CDR2: ENHRY and SYGVKD. V dropped 4 bases and J dropped 0 bases, with 12 bases sitting between them. The CDR3 sequence is 15 residues long. The CDR3 sequence: CAISAWGDMNTEAFF. The CDR3 DNA reads TGTGCCATCAGTGCATGGGGGGATATGAACACTGAAGCTTTCTTT.

The chain recombines TRBV2 with TRBJ2-7; D remains unclear. Germline-derived CDR1 and CDR2 are SNHLY and FYNNEI. Trimming removed 3 bases at V and 1 base at J, with 4 bases between. This CDR3 region has 12 residues. The CDR3 bases are TGTGCCAGCAGTGACACTTCCTACGAGCAGTACTTC. Its protein product is CASSDTSYEQYF. Based on the CDR3 plus reference TRBV2 and TRBJ2-7, the full variable domain is EPEVTQTPSHQVTQMGQEVILRCVPISNHLYFYWYRQILGQKVEFLVSFYNNEISEKSEIFDDQFSVERPDGSNFTLKIRSTKLEDSAMYFCASSDTSYEQYFGPGTRLTVT.

The rearrangement links TRBV6-1 to TRBJ1-2; D is unresolved. Germline CDR1 is MNHNS and CDR2 is SASEGT. V was cut by 8 bases and J by 2 bases, with 18 bases left in between. The CDR3 totals 15 residues. Here the CDR3 DNA reads TGTGCCAGCTTCTTCGAAGCGAGAGGCAACTATGGCTACACCTTC. The encoded protein is CASFFEARGNYGYTF.